A single sample is the source of the 29 T cell receptor beta chains below, sequenced in a study of T cells in Graves' hyperthyroidism and ophthalmopathy. The CDR3 regions of TCR beta were amplified from RNA transcripts. A set of HTBI primers served as the primers for a first-round RT-PCR of the TCR CDR3. One entry per CDR3 protein results from TCRdb running MiXCR on the multiplex PCR reads. The table includes around 600,000 distinct CDR3 sequences, 14% detected once. The sample consisted of blood. The receptors derive from a woman aged 18-29 years with Graves' ophthalmopathy.

This clonotype was seen ten or more times. The rearrangement links TRBV28 to TRBJ1-3; D remains unclear. The CDR3 runs to 15 residues. Germline CDR1 and CDR2: MDHEN and SYDVKM. Trimming stripped 7 bases from V and 2 bases from J, with 15 bases between. This CDR3 reads CASTPRGYAGNTIYF. The CDR3 DNA reads TGTGCCAGCACCCCACGGGGTTACGCTGGAAACACCATATATTTT.

This clonotype was observed many times. The chain couples TRBV6-2 or TRBV6-3 to TRBJ2-1; 12 positions match TRBD2. The length of the CDR3 is 16 residues. The germline V gene has CDR1 MNHEY and CDR2 SVGEGT. Losses at the gene ends were 6 bases for V and 5 bases for J; bases not matched to a gene: 8. The CDR3 here is CASRKWTSGAHNEQFF. The DNA of the CDR3 is TGTGCCAGCAGAAAATGGACTAGCGGGGCCCACAATGAGCAGTTCTTC.

This clonotype was seen many times. The chain is built from TRBV12-3 or TRBV12-4 and TRBJ1-6; 7 bases are shared with TRBD1. Germline trimming cut 7 bases from V and 6 bases from J; bases unmatched to any gene: 12. The CDR3 sequence is 16 residues long. CDR3 nucleotides: TGTGCCAGCACCCCTTCGGTGGGACAGTCTAATTCACCCCTCCACTTT. Protein: CASTPSVGQSNSPLHF.

This clonotype was seen more than once but under ten times. The chain is built from TRBV3-1 and TRBJ2-5; TRBD2 matches 7 bases. V shed 7 bases, J shed 5 bases, and the junction held 4 bases outside the gene matches. CDR1 is LGHDT and CDR2 is YNNKEL in the germline V gene (reference sequence). The CDR3 is 12 amino acids. CDR3 sequence reads: CASKDGRETQYF. The CDR3 bases are TGTGCCAGCAAGGACGGGAGGGAGACCCAGTACTTC.

This clonotype was recorded many times. The chain uses TRBV2 and TRBJ1-4; TRBD1 agrees at 12 bases. This CDR3 is 14 amino acids long. In germline, CDR1 is SNHLY, CDR2 FYNNEI. V was pared by 5 bases and J by 8 bases, with 3 bases of the junction left unmatched. The CDR3 region has the DNA TGTGCCAGCAGTCGGGACAGGGGGCAAGAAAAACTGTTTTTT. The encoded protein is CASSRDRGQEKLFF.

At least ten counts were recorded for this clonotype. CDR3 protein: CSAPYLFLNTEAFF. The DNA for the CDR3 is TGCAGTGCCCCGTACCTTTTTCTGAACACTGAAGCTTTCTTT. V usage is TRBV20-1 and J usage is TRBJ1-1; D call uncertain. V dropped 6 bases and J dropped 0 bases, with 14 bases sitting between them. This CDR3 region has 14 residues. CDR1 and CDR2 from the germline V gene are DFQATT and SNEGSKA (reference sequence).

This clonotype turned up a few times. The V and J genes are TRBV24-1 and TRBJ2-2, with D possibly being TRBD1 (6 bases). Germline V gene sequence: CDR1 KGHDR, CDR2 SFDVKD. V was clipped by 6 bases and J by 4 bases, with 11 bases between them. This CDR3 is 14 amino acids long. The CDR3 sequence: CATSQHRATGELFF. In DNA, the CDR3 is TGTGCCACCAGTCAACACAGGGCCACCGGGGAGCTGTTTTTT.

This clonotype was observed a handful of times. The V and J genes are TRBV5-6 and TRBJ1-1; 7 bases match TRBD1. J lost 11 bases, V lost 3 bases, and 7 bases had no gene match. CDR1 and CDR2 (germline): SGHDT, YYEEEE. The CDR3 spans 12 residues. Here the CDR3 reads CASSSITGEAFF. CDR3 sequence (DNA): TGTGCCAGCAGCTCGATCACAGGGGAGGCTTTCTTT.

This clonotype was seen at least ten times. This chain uses TRBV10-3 with TRBJ2-1, with 7 bases matching TRBD2. V lost 6 bases to trimming and J lost 1 base; unmatched junction nucleotides: 3. Germline CDR1 and CDR2: ENHRY and SYGVKD. The CDR3 runs to 14 residues. The CDR3 nucleotides read TGTGCCATCAGCATCGGGGGGTCCTACAATGAGCAGTTCTTC. Translating gives CAISIGGSYNEQFF.

The sample holds many counts of this clonotype. V is TRBV2 and J is TRBJ2-7; 11 bases are a match to TRBD2. Looked up from germline, CDR1 is SNHLY and CDR2 is FYNNEI. The CDR3 consists of 13 residues. V lost 10 bases and J lost 4; bases outside the gene matches: 6. CDR3 residues: CAIRTSGFYEQYF. The CDR3 coding sequence is TGTGCCATACGGACTAGCGGGTTTTACGAGCAGTACTTC.

This clonotype was seen only a few times. The chain couples TRBV12-3 or TRBV12-4 to TRBJ2-3, with 8 bases matching TRBD2. The CDR3 has 20 residues. V lost 1 base to trimming and J lost 2 bases; unmatched junction nucleotides: 17. The CDR3, as DNA: TGTGCCAGCAGTTTAGTATCCCGATTGGAGCGGGAGCGCGACACAGATACGCAGTATTTT. It specifies CASSLVSRLERERDTDTQYF.

This clonotype was counted many times. The chain recombines TRBV11-2 with TRBJ2-1; the D is unclear. The CDR3 is 15 residues long. Germline CDR1 is SGHAT and CDR2 is FQNNGV. V was trimmed by 2 bases and J by 6 bases, leaving 14 bases between them. For the CDR3, the DNA is TGTGCCAGCAGCTTAAGGCTAGAGACTTTCAATGAGCAGTTCTTC. This encodes CASSLRLETFNEQFF.

The table lists this clonotype with many counts. The chain carries TRBV4-1 and TRBJ1-1; 7 positions agree with TRBD1. CDR1 and CDR2 (germline): MGHRA, YSYEKL. With 2 bases clipped from V and 5 bases from J, the junction kept 11 bases outside the gene matches. The CDR3 loop spans 16 amino acids. CDR3 DNA: TGCGCCAGCAGCCAACTTCCACAGGGGTTTGGGACTGAAGCTTTCTTT. Its translation is CASSQLPQGFGTEAFF.

This clonotype was found many times. This sequence joins TRBV24-1 and TRBJ2-7, with a weak D call TRBD2 (7 bases). The germline V gene has CDR1 KGHDR and CDR2 SFDVKD. The CDR3 is made up of 18 amino acids. Between the trimmed V and J ends, which lost 4 bases and 6 bases, there was a span of 27 bases. CDR3 DNA: TGTGCCACCAGTGACGGACAGCGTTTTGGGAGACTAGCAGGCGAGCAGTACTTC. This sequence encodes CATSDGQRFGRLAGEQYF.

This clonotype was counted many times. CDR3 residues: CASSLTLAGGNDEQYF. CDR3 sequence (DNA): TGTGCCAGCAGTTTAACCTTAGCGGGAGGTAACGACGAGCAGTACTTC. This sequence joins TRBV28 and TRBJ2-7; 10 bases agree with TRBD2. Germline CDR1 MDHEN, CDR2 SYDVKM. V was pared by 2 bases and J by 5 bases, with 9 bases of the junction left unmatched. The CDR3 runs to 16 residues.

The table lists this clonotype with many counts. V usage is TRBV6-1 and J usage is TRBJ2-3; 7 bases map to TRBD1. CDR1 is MNHNS, CDR2 SASEGT, per germline. The trim removed 6 bases at V and 3 bases at J, leaving 3 bases unmatched. The CDR3 covers 13 residues. In DNA, the CDR3 is TGTGCCAGCAGCCAACAGGGGACAGATACGCAGTATTTT. This sequence encodes CASSQQGTDTQYF.

The CDR3 reads CASSFFFLAQIGDQETQYF. The CDR3 region has the DNA TGTGCCAGCAGCTTCTTTTTTCTAGCTCAAATTGGGGACCAAGAGACCCAGTACTTC. The gene calls are TRBV7-6 and TRBJ2-5, with D possibly matching TRBD2 (5 bases). CDR1 and CDR2 from the germline V gene are SGHVS and FNYEAQ. V lost 3 bases, J lost 0 bases, and 23 bases lay in between. There are 19 residues in the CDR3.

V gene TRBV5-1 combines with J gene TRBJ2-1; no clear D. V lost 9 bases and J lost 1, with 17 bases in between. CDR1 is SGHRS, CDR2 YFSETQ, per germline. The CDR3 sequence is 15 residues long. The CDR3 reads CATTDLGGSYNEQFF. CDR3 coding DNA: TGCGCCACCACGGACCTGGGTGGGTCCTACAATGAGCAGTTCTTC.

This clonotype was observed a few times. This sequence joins TRBV28 and TRBJ1-1, with D hard to call. This CDR3 has 13 amino acids. Germline CDR1 and CDR2: MDHEN and SYDVKM. Trimming took off 7 bases at V and 2 bases at J, with 11 bases between the two ends. CDR3: CASIMRRNTEAFF. The CDR3 DNA is TGTGCCAGCATCATGAGGAGAAACACTGAAGCTTTCTTT.

This clonotype turned up a few times. The chain recombines TRBV3-1 with TRBJ2-7, with D perhaps matching TRBD1 (5 bases). The CDR3 has 16 residues. V shed 0 bases and J shed 6 bases, with 18 bases lying between them. Germline V gene lookup returns CDR1 LGHDT and CDR2 YNNKEL (reference sequence). The CDR3 DNA reads as TGTGCCAGCAGCCAAGATTCAGGGATGAGGTCTAGCGAGCAGTACTTC. Amino acid sequence: CASSQDSGMRSSEQYF.

The rearrangement joins TRBV28 to TRBJ2-6; a possible D gene is TRBD1 (7 bases). V lost 6 bases to trimming and J lost 4 bases, with 31 bases between them. The CDR3 covers 21 residues. Germline values: CDR1 MDHEN, CDR2 SYDVKM. CDR3 sequence: CASSQGRPYRGSSSGANVLTF. CDR3 coding DNA: TGTGCCAGCAGCCAAGGGAGGCCCTACAGGGGATCCTCTTCGGGGGCCAACGTCCTGACTTTC.

This clonotype has at least ten counts. The V gene is TRBV2, the J gene TRBJ1-6; no clear D. V was cut by 6 bases and J by 9 bases, with 9 bases left in between. This CDR3 comprises 12 residues. Per germline, CDR1 SNHLY and CDR2 FYNNEI. The DNA for the CDR3 is TGTGCCAGCAGCGACCGTCGTTCACCCCTCCACTTT. The encoded protein is CASSDRRSPLHF.

This clonotype was counted a few times. The chain combines TRBV24-1 with TRBJ1-5; D may be TRBD1 (5 bases). The CDR3 covers 13 residues. V was pared by 7 bases and J by 1 base, with 7 bases between. Germline assignment: CDR1 KGHDR and CDR2 SFDVKD. CDR3 nucleotides: TGTGCCACCAGGGCAGGGAGCAATCAGCCCCAGCATTTT. As protein: CATRAGSNQPQHF.

The V call is TRBV29-1, the J call TRBJ2-1; D possibly corresponds to TRBD2 (5 bases). The CDR3 extends over 14 amino acids. Germline values: CDR1 SQVTM, CDR2 ANQGSEA. Trimming cost V 4 bases and J 1 base, with 11 bases left between them. CDR3 DNA sequence: TGCAGCGTTGTGCTAGCTGGTTCCTACAATGAGCAGTTCTTC. It codes for CSVVLAGSYNEQFF.

This sequence joins TRBV7-9 and TRBJ2-7, with D hard to call. Germline CDR1 and CDR2: SEHNR and FQNEAQ (reference sequence). The CDR3 sequence is 14 residues long. The V end lost 3 bases, the J end lost 1 base, and 10 bases lay between the germline ends. CDR3 sequence (DNA): TGTGCCAGCAGCTTCGATAGCAGATCCTACGAGCAGTACTTC. Translating gives CASSFDSRSYEQYF.

This clonotype was observed at least ten times. The chain joins TRBV15 to TRBJ1-1; D may be TRBD1 (6 bases). The length of the CDR3 is 16 residues. V dropped 0 bases and J dropped 0 bases, with 11 bases sitting between them. CDR1 and CDR2 (germline): LNHNV, YYDKDF (reference sequence). CDR3 residues: CATSRDEGEVNTEAFF. CDR3 sequence (DNA): TGTGCCACCAGCAGAGATGAGGGGGAAGTGAACACTGAAGCTTTCTTT. The variable domain in full, completed from reference TRBV15 and TRBJ1-1, reads DAMVIQNPRYQVTQFGKPVTLSCSQTLNHNVMYWYQQKSSQAPKLLFHYYDKDFNNEADTPDNFQSRRPNTSFCFLDIRSPGLGDTAMYLCATSRDEGEVNTEAFFGQGTRLTVV.

This clonotype was found a few times. V gene TRBV15 combines with J gene TRBJ2-3; 7 bases are a match to TRBD1. Germline CDR1 reads LNHNV; CDR2 reads YYDKDF (reference sequence). This CDR3 contains 15 residues. With V trimmed by 7 bases and J by 0 bases, 7 bases remained unmatched. The CDR3 DNA is TGTGCCACCATCGGGACAGATTCTAGCACAGATACGCAGTATTTT. Protein product: CATIGTDSSTDTQYF.

At least ten counts were recorded for this clonotype. The chain employs TRBV11-3 and TRBJ1-1, with D unresolved. V dropped 5 bases and J dropped 1 base, with 11 bases sitting between them. CDR1 SGHNT and CDR2 YENEEA come from the germline V gene. The CDR3 is 14 amino acids. The CDR3 loop is CASSATRQNTEAFF. The CDR3 DNA reads TGTGCCAGCAGCGCAACGCGACAGAACACTGAAGCTTTCTTT.

Only a few counts were recorded for this clonotype. V is TRBV24-1 and J is TRBJ2-2, with TRBD2 identical over 13 bases. Germline loops: CDR1 KGHDR, CDR2 SFDVKD. V gave up 9 bases and J gave up 4 bases; unmatched junction bases: 4. The CDR3 loop spans 15 amino acids. In DNA form, the CDR3 reads TGTGCCACCTCAGGGACTAGCGGGGTCACCGGGGAGCTGTTTTTT. Translating it yields CATSGTSGVTGELFF.